This T cell receptor (beta chain) was observed in a study of beta chain features in type 1 diabetes. On the study more broadly: In all, about 100,000,000 sorted cells from all samples were analyzed.

This clone was picked up a small number of times. What it binds is unknown. Whole-study findings and limits: Shorter TCRB CDR3s, moderately but significantly so, were found in Type 1 diabetes patients in all four CD4+ subsets.

Expressed TCRB transcripts were sequenced, since all the RNA that had been isolated was reverse transcribed. Clones were read by immunoSEQ multiplex PCR, and TCRdb kept only the in-frame ones, dropping some. The sample contains 300,000 to 450,000 clones, 8.5% to 10% of which appear only once. V gave up 2 bases and J gave up 6 bases; unmatched junction bases: 6. CDR1 and CDR2 from the germline V gene are MNHNY and SVGAGI (reference sequence). This CDR3 is 15 amino acids long. The rearrangement uses TRBV6-6 and TRBJ1-2; TRBD1 matches 10 bases. The source of this sequence is a man aged 25 to 40 with type 1 diabetes. The sequenced material came from central memory CD4+ T cells from blood. Written as DNA, the CDR3 is TGTGCCAGCAGTTACCGGGACAGGGGCGCAAATGGCTACACCTTC. Protein product: CASSYRDRGANGYTF.